This TCR beta chain was sequenced for a study of STAT5B mutations in CD4+ large granular lymphocyte leukemia. Notes on the study in general: Compared with healthy controls (2/35), patient top clones favored TRBV06 (8/27). Without HLA matching, higher CD4+ than CD8+ T-LGLL clonality could reflect small sample size. Patient CD4-sorted repertoires looked more clonal than healthy CD4+ repertoires, even without putative leukemic clones.

CDR3 size: 16 residues. Germline V gene sequence: CDR1 SGDLS, CDR2 YYNGEE. The V end was cut by 0 bases, the J end by 3 bases, with 15 bases between. Controls came from buffy coats of healthy blood donors. Libraries were prepared by immunoSEQ multiplex PCR; TCRdb keeps only in-frame clonotypes and omits some of them. The sample lists about 50,000 clones; approximately 84% were seen once. With regard to this clone: What it binds is unknown.

Sequenced sample: CD4+ T cells from blood buffy coats. The V gene is TRBV9, the J gene TRBJ2-5; D is perhaps TRBD2 (6 bases). This receptor was taken from a human donor in good health. CDR3 sequence reads: CASSVGGTPVKETQYF. As DNA, the CDR3 is TGTGCCAGCAGCGTAGGCGGGACCCCAGTCAAAGAGACCCAGTACTTC.